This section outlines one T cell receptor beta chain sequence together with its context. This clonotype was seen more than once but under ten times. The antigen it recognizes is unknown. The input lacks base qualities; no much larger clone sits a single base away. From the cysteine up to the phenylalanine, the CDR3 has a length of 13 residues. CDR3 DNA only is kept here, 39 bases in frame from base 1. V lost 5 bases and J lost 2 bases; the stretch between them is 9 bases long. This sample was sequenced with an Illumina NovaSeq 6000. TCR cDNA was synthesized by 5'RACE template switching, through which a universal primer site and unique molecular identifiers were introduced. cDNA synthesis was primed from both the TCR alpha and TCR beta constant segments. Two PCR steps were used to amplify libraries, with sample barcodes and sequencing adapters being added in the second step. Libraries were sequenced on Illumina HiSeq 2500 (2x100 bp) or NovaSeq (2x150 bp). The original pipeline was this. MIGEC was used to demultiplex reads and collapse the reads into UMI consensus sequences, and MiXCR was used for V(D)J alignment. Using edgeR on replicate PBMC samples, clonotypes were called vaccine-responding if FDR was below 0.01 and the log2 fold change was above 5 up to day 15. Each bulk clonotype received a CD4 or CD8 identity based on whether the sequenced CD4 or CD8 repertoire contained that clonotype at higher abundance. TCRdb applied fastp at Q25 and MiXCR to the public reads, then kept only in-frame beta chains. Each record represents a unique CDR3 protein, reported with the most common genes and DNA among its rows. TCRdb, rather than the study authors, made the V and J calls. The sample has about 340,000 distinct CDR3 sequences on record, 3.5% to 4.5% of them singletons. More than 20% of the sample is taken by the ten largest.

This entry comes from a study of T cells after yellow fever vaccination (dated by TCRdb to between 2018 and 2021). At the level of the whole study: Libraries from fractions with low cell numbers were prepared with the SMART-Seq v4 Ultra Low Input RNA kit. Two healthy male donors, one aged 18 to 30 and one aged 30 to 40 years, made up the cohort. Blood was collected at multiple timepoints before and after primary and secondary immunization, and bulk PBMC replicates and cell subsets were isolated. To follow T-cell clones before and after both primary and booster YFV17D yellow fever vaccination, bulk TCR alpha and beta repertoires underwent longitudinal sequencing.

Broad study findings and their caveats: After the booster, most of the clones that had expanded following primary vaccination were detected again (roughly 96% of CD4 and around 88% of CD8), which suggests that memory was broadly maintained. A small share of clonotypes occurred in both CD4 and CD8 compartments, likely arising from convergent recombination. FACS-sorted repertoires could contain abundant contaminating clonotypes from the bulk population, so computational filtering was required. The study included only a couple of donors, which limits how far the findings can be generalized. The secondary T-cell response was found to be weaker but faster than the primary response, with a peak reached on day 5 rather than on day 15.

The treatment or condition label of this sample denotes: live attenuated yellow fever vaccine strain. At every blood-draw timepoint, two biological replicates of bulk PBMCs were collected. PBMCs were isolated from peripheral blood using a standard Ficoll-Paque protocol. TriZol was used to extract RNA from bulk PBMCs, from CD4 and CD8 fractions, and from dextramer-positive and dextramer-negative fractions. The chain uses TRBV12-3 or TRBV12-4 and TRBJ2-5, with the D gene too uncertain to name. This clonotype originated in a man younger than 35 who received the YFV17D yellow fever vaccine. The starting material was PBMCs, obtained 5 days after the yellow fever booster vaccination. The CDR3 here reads CASSPPMQETQYF. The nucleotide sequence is TGTGCCAGCAGTCCCCCGATGCAAGAGACCCAGTACTTC.